This T cell receptor (beta chain) was profiled in a study of blood T cell repertoires in COVID-19. Trimming took off 1 base at V and 4 bases at J, with 8 bases between the two ends. There are 15 residues in the CDR3. The germline V gene has CDR1 LGHNA and CDR2 YSLEER. The method was immunoSEQ multiplex PCR; TCRdb's version includes in-frame clones alone and lacks a portion of them. The repertoire holds roughly 200,000 clones, with around 90% as singletons. The chain combines TRBV4-3 with TRBJ2-6; D is uncertain. The receptor's source is a young woman who had recovered from COVID-19. Specimen: peripheral blood. In DNA form, the CDR3 reads TGCGCCAGCAGCCAAGGGCGAGCGGGGGCCAACGTCCTGACTTTC. Amino acids: CASSQGRAGANVLTF.